Ten or more counts support the clone carrying this T cell receptor (beta chain). What it binds is not known. This record comes from a study of T cell repertoires in cytomegalovirus infection. Study background: Signatures in public TCR beta sequences pointed to both CMV infection and matching HLA type. Study-wide results and limits: Clonotypes of TCR beta that were HLA-C-restricted and CMV-specific dominated the ex vivo response.

From germline, CDR1 is MNHNS and CDR2 SASEGT. V was cut by 5 bases and J by 2 bases, with 10 bases left in between. This CDR3 contains 13 residues. TCRdb ran MiXCR on the reads and lists one entry per CDR3 protein. The sample holds approximately 500,000 distinct CDR3 sequences, approximately 10% seen once. This receptor was obtained from a human donor in good health (CMV status not recorded). Some clones in this sample may be carry-over from other donors' samples. What was sequenced was PBMCs. V gene TRBV6-1 combines with J gene TRBJ2-7; D is uncertain. DNA of the CDR3: TGTGCCAGCAGTCACCCCGAGGCCTACGAGCAGTACTTC. This sequence encodes CASSHPEAYEQYF.